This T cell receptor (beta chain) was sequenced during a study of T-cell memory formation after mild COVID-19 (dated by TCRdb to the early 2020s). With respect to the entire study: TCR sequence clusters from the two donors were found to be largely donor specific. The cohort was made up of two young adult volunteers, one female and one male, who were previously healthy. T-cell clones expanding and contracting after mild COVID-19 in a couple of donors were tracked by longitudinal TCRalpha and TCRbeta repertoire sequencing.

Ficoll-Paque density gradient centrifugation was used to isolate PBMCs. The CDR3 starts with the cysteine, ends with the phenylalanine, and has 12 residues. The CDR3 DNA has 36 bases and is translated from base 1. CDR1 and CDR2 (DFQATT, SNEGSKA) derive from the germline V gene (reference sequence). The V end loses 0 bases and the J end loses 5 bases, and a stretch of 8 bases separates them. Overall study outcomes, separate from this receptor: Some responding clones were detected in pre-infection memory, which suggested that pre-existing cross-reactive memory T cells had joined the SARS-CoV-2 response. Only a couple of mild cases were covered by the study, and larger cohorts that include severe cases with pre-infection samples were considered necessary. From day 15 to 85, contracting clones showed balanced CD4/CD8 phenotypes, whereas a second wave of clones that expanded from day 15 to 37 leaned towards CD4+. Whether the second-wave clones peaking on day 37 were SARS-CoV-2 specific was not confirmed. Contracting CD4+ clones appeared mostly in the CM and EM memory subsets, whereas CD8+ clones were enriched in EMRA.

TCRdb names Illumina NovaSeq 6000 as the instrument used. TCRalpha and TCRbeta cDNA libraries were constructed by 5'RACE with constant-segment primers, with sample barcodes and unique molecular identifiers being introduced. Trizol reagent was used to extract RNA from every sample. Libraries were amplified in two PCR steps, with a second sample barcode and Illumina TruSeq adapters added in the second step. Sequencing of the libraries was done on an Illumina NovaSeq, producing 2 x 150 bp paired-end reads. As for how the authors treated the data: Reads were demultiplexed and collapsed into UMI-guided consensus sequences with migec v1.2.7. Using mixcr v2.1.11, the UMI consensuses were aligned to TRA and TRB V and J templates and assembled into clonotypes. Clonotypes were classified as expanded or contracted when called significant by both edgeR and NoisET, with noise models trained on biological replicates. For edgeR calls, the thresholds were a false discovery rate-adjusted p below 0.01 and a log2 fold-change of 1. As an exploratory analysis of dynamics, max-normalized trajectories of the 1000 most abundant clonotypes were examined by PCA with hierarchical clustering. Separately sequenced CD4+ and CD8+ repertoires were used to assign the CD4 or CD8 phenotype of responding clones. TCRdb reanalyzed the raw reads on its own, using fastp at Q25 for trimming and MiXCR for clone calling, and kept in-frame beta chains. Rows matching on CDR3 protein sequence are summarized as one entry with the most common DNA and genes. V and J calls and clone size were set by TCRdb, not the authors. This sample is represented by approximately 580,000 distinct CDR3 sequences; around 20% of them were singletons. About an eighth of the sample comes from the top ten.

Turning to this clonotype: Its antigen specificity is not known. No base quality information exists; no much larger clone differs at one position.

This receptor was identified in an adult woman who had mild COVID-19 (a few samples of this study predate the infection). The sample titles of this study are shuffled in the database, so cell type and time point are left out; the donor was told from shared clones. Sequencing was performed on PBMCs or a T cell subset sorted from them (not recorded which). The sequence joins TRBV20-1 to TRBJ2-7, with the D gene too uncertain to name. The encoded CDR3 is CSARDELDEQYF. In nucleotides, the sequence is TGCAGTGCTAGAGACGAACTGGACGAGCAGTACTTC.